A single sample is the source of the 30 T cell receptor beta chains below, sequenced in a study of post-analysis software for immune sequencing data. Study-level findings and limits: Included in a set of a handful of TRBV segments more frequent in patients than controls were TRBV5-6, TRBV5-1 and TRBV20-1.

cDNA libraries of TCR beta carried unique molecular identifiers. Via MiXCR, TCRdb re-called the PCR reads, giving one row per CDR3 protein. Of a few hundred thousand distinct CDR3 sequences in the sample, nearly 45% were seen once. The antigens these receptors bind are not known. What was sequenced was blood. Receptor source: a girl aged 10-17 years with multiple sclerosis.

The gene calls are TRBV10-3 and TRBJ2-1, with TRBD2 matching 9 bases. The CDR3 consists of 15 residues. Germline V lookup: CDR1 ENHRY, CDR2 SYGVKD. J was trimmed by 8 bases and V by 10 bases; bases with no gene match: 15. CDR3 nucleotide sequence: TGTGCCACCCATAGCGGGAGCGCACTGGTATATGAGCAGTTCTTC. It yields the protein CATHSGSALVYEQFF.

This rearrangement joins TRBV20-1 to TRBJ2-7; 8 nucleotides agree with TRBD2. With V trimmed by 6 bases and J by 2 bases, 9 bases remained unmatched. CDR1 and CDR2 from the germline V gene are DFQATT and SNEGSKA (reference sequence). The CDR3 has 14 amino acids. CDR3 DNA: TGCAGTGCAGCACTAGCGGACCGTCCCTACGAGCAGTACTTC. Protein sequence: CSAALADRPYEQYF.

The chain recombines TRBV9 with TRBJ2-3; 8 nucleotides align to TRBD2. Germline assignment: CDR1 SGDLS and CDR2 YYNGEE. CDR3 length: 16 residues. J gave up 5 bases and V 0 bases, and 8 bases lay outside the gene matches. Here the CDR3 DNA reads TGTGCCAGCAGCGTAGGCGGGGGGCTGAGTGGAGATACGCAGTATTTT. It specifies CASSVGGGLSGDTQYF.

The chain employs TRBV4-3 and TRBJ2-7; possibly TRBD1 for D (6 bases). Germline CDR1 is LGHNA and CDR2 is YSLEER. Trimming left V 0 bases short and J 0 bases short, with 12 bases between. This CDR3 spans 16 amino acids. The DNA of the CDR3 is TGCGCCAGCAGCCAAGATCTTGCAGGGGCCTCCTACGAGCAGTACTTC. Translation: CASSQDLAGASYEQYF.

The CDR3 loop reads CASSQDNRYRRIMNTEAFF. CDR3 DNA: TGTGCCAGCAGCCAAGATAATCGGTACAGGAGGATTATGAACACTGAAGCTTTCTTT. The chain links TRBV3-1 to TRBJ1-1; weak D call: TRBD1 (5 bases). There are 19 residues in the CDR3. Looked up from germline, CDR1 is LGHDT and CDR2 is YNNKEL (reference sequence). V lost 0 bases, J lost 0 bases, and 20 bases lay in between.

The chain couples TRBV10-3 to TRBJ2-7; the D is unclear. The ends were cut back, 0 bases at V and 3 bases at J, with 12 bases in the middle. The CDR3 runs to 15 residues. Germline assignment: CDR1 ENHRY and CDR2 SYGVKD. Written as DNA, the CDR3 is TGTGCCATCAGTGAGTCGGGGAACGGCGACTACGAGCAGTACTTC. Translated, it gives CAISESGNGDYEQYF.

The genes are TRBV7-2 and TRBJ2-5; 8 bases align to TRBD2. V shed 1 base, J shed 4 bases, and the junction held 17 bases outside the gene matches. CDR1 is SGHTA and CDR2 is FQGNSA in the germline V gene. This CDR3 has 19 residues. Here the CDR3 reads CASSLDGLGSGIIRETQYF. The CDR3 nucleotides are TGTGCCAGCAGCTTAGATGGGCTTGGTAGCGGGATTATCCGAGAGACCCAGTACTTC.

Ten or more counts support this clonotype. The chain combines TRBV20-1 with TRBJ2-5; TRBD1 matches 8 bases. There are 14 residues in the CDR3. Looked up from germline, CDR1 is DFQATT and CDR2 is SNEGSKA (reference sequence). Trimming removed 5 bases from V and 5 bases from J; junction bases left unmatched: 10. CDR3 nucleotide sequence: TGCAGTGCTCCCGGACAGGGAAGTTGGGAGACCCAGTACTTC. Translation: CSAPGQGSWETQYF.

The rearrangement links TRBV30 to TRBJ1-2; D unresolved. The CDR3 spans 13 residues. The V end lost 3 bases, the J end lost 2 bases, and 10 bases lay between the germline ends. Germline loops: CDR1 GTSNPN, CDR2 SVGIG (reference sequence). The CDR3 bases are TGTGCCTGGAGCGAAGGGCCAAACTATGGCTACACCTTC. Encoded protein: CAWSEGPNYGYTF.

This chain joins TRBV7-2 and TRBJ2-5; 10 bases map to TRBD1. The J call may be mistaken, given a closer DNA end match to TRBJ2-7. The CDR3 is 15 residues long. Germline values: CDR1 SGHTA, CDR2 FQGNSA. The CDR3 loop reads CASSPRTGGRDEQYF. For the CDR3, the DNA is TGTGCCAGCAGCCCTCGGACAGGGGGTCGAGACGAGCAGTACTTC.

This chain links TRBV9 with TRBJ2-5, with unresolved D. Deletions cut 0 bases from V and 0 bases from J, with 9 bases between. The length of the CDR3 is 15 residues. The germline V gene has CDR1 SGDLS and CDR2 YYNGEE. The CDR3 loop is CASSVGVGYQETQYF. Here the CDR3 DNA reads TGTGCCAGCAGCGTAGGAGTCGGGTACCAAGAGACCCAGTACTTC.

The CDR3 is CASSLAAVKNYGYTF. Here the CDR3 DNA reads TGTGCCAGCAGCTTAGCGGCAGTTAAAAACTATGGCTACACCTTC. The chain links TRBV7-9 to TRBJ1-2; D unclear. V gave up 0 bases and J gave up 2 bases, with 10 bases separating them. CDR1 and CDR2 (germline): SEHNR, FQNEAQ (reference sequence). This CDR3 region has 15 residues.

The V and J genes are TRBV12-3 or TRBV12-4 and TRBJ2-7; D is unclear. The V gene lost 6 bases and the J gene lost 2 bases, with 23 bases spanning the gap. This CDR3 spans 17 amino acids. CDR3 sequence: CASSPYPSGLHPYEQYF. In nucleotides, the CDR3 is TGTGCCAGCAGCCCCTATCCGTCCGGGCTTCATCCCTACGAGCAGTACTTC.

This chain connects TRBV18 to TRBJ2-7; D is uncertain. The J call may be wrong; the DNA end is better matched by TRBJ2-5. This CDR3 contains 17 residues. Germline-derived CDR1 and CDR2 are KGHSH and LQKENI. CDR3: CASSPSFRRSPQETQYF. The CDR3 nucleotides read TGTGCCAGCTCACCGTCATTTCGCAGGAGTCCCCAAGAGACCCAGTACTTC.

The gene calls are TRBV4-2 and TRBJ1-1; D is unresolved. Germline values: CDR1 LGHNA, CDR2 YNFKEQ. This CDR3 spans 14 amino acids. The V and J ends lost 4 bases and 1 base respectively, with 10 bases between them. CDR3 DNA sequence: TGTGCCAGCAGCCCTAACACGGAGAACACTGAAGCTTTCTTT. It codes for CASSPNTENTEAFF.

CDR3: CSAPAGLAGVAGNNEQFF. The CDR3 DNA reads TGCAGTGCCCCCGCCGGACTAGCGGGAGTGGCGGGAAACAATGAGCAGTTCTTC. V is TRBV20-1 and J is TRBJ2-1, with 13 bases fitting TRBD2. Per the germline V gene, CDR1 is DFQATT and CDR2 is SNEGSKA (reference sequence). V dropped 6 bases and J dropped 5; count of bases not matched to a gene: 16. The CDR3 covers 18 residues.

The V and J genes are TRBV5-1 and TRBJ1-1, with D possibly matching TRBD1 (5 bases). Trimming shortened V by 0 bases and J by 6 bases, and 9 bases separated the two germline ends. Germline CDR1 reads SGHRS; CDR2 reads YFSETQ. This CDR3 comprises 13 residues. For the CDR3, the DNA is TGCGCCAGCAGCTTGGTTGGGGCGTCTGAAGCTTTCTTT. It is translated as CASSLVGASEAFF.

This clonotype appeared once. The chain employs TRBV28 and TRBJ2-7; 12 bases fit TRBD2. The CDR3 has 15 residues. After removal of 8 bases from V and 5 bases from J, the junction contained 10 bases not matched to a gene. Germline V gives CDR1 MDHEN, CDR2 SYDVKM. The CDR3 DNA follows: TGTGCCAGCTCGAATCTAGCGGGAGGGCCCAACGAGCAGTACTTC. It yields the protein CASSNLAGGPNEQYF.

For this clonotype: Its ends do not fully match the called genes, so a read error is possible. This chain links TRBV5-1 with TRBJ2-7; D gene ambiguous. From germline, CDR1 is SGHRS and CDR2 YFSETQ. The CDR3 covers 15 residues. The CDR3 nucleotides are TGCGCCAGCATCTTGGGAACGTCCGGCTCCTACGAGCAGTACTTC. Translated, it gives CASILGTSGSYEQYF.

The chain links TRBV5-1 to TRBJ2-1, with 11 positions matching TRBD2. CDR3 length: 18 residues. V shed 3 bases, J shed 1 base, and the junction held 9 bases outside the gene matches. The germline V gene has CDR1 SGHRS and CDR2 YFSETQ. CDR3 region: CASSSSTSGVFSYNEQFF. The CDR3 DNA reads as TGCGCCAGCAGCTCGTCGACTAGCGGGGTCTTTTCCTACAATGAGCAGTTCTTC.

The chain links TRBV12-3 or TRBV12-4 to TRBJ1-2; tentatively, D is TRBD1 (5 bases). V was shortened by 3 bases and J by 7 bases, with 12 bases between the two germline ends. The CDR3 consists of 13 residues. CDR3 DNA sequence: TGTGCCAGCAGTTTGGGGCAGAGTATTGGCTACACCTTC. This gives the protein CASSLGQSIGYTF.

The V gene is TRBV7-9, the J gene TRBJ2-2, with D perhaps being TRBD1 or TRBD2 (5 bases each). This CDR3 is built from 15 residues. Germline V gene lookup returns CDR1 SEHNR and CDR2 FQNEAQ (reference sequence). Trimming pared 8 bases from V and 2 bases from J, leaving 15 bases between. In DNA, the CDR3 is TGTGCCAGCCCTCTTGGGGGTGGAAACACCGGGGAGCTGTTTTTT. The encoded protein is CASPLGGGNTGELFF. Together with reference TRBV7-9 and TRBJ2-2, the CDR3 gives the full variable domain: DTGVSQNPRHKITKRGQNVTFRCDPISEHNRLYWYRQTLGQGPEFLTYFQNEAQLEKSRLLSDRFSAERPKGSFSTLEIQRTEQGDSAMYLCASPLGGGNTGELFFGEGSRLTVL.

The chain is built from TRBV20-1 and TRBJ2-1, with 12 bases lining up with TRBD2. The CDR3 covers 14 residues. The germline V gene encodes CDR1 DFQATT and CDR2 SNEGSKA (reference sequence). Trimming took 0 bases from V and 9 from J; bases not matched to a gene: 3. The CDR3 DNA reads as TGCAGTGCTAGAGAAGGGGGACTAGCGGGTGAGCAGTTCTTC. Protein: CSAREGGLAGEQFF.

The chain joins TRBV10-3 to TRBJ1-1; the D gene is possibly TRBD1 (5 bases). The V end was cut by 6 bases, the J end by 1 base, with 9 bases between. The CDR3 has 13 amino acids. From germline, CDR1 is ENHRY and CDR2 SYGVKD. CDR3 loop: CAIRFTGNTEAFF. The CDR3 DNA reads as TGTGCCATCAGATTCACAGGGAACACTGAAGCTTTCTTT.

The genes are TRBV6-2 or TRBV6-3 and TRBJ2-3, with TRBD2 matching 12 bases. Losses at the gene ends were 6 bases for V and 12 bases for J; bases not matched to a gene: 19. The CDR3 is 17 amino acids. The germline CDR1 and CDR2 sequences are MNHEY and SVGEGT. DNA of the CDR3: TGTGCCAGCAGCCCCTACCGGAGCAAATCGACTAGCGGGAGTCAGTATTTT. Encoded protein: CASSPYRSKSTSGSQYF.

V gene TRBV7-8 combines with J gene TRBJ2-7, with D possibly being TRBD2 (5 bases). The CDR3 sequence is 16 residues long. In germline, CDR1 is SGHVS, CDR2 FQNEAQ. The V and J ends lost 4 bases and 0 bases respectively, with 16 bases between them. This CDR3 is CASSWMRVTSSYEQYF. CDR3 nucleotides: TGTGCCAGCAGCTGGATGCGGGTAACCTCCTCCTACGAGCAGTACTTC.

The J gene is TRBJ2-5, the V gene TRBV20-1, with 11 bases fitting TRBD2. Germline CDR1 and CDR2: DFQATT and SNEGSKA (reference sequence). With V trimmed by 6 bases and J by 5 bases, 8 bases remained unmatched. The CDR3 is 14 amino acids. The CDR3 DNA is TGCAGTGCGCCTACTAGCGGGAGAGGGGAGACCCAGTACTTC. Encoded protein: CSAPTSGRGETQYF.

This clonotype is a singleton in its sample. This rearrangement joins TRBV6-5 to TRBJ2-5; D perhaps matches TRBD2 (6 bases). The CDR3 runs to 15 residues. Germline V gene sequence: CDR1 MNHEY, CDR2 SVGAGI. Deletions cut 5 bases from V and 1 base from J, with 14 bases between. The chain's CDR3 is CASSELAGSQETQYF. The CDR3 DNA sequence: TGTGCCAGCAGTGAGTTGGCGGGATCCCAAGAGACCCAGTACTTC.

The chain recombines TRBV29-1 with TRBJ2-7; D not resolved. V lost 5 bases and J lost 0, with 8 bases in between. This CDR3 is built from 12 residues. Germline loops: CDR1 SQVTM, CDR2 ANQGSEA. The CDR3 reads CSVSGASYEQYF. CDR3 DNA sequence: TGCAGCGTTTCCGGCGCCTCCTACGAGCAGTACTTC.

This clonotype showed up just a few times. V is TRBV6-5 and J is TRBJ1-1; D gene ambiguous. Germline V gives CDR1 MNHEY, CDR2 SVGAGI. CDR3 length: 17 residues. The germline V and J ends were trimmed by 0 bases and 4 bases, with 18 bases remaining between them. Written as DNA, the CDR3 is TGTGCCAGCAGTTACTCGGGGTCCAAGGGAGGCGCCACTGAAGCTTTCTTT. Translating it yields CASSYSGSKGGATEAFF.